These T cell receptor beta chains were read from a single sample in a study of blood T cells in healthy people across ages. TCRdb independently ran MiXCR on the 5' RACE reads; one entry per CDR3 protein. The sample lists about a million distinct CDR3 sequences, 35% to 40% occurring once. The sequenced material came from blood. Source of these receptors: a man aged 18 to 30 in good health. Each CDR3 is given with its conserved first and last residue. Each record gives: D gene, clone size, J gene, V gene, CDR3 DNA, CDR3 protein. A D gene is named only where the DNA matches it firmly. Clone size, where shown, is once, few, many, or a class for clones that have expanded.

>TRBD1|.|TRBJ1-3|TRBV12-3/TRBV12-4
TGTGCCAGCAGTTTAGACAGGGGCGACACCATATATTTT
CASSLDRGDTIYF
>TRBD1|many|TRBJ2-3|TRBV12-3/TRBV12-4
TGTGCCAGCAGTCAGGGACAGGGGACGCAGTATTTT
CASSQGQGTQYF
>.|few|TRBJ1-5|TRBV21-1
TGTGCCAGCAGCAAAAGGGTTAACCAGCCCCAGCATTTT
CASSKRVNQPQHF
>.|.|TRBJ2-3|TRBV29-1
TGCAGCGCCAGCACACTACAGGGGCCGGGGGGTACGCAGTATTTT
CSASTLQGPGGTQYF
>.|.|TRBJ2-1|TRBV9
TGTGCCAGCGGGGTGGGGGGTCCCAACAACAATGAGCAGTTCTTC
CASGVGGPNNNEQFF
>TRBD1|.|TRBJ2-3|TRBV6-2/TRBV6-3
TGTGCCAGCAGCCCTGGGACAGCTGGGGGAGATACGCAGTATTTT
CASSPGTAGGDTQYF
>.|few|TRBJ2-5|TRBV10-3
TGTGCCATCAGCCCCAGCCAGGAGACCCAGTACTTC
CAISPSQETQYF
>.|many|TRBJ2-7|TRBV7-2
TGTGCCAGCAGTTTAGTTAGGGGCGAGCAGTACTTC
CASSLVRGEQYF
>TRBD1|.|TRBJ1-6|TRBV9
TGTGCCAGCAGCGTTGGACAGGTCACCTCACCCCTCCACTTT
CASSVGQVTSPLHF
>.|few|TRBJ2-7|TRBV4-3
TGCGCCAGCAGCCAAGCGTGGGGAGGCGAGCAGTACTTC
CASSQAWGGEQYF
>.|few|TRBJ1-1|TRBV6-2/TRBV6-3
TGTGCCAGCAGTTTCCCACGGGCGAACACTGAAGCTTTCTTT
CASSFPRANTEAFF
>TRBD1|few|TRBJ2-7|TRBV2
TGTGCCAGCCGAAAGACAGGGGTTGTGGGCGAGCAGTACTTC
CASRKTGVVGEQYF
>.|.|TRBJ2-5|TRBV7-2
TGTACCAGCAGCCGAGATGGTGAGCAGTACTTC
CTSSRDGEQYF
>.|many|TRBJ2-1|TRBV29-1
TGCAGCGGGTTTTGGAATGAGCAGTTCTTC
CSGFWNEQFF
>.|.|TRBJ2-1|TRBV7-9
TGTGCCAGCAGCTTACATTCAGTGGGGTATGAGCAGTTCTTC
CASSLHSVGYEQFF